This T cell receptor beta chain is drawn from a study of cytomegalovirus exposure and HLA in healthy donors. Study in general: A previous analysis identified more than 100 million unique TCR beta sequences derived from roughly 180 million T cells.

Amplification used 60 Vbeta primers and 13 Jbeta primers. Data came from immunoSEQ multiplex PCR; TCRdb stores just in-frame clones and leaves some out. The sample table includes about 150,000 clones. V lost 5 bases, J lost 4 bases, and 16 bases lay in between. CDR1 and CDR2 from the germline V gene are SGHTA and FQGNSA. The CDR3 is made up of 15 amino acids. The chain recombines TRBV7-2 with TRBJ2-3, with a weak D call TRBD1 (5 bases). Input material: PBMCs. This TCR was recovered from a woman aged 45-60 years in good health and CMV-seronegative. CDR3 nucleotides: TGTGCCAGCAGCCCAAACCAGGGCCAGTCAGATACGCAGTATTTT. It codes for CASSPNQGQSDTQYF.